The 11 T cell receptor beta chains reported below all come from one sample, sequenced in a study of regulatory and conventional T cells in breast cancer. TCRdb re-derived calls from the PCR reads in MiXCR, one entry per CDR3 protein. This table has approximately 200 distinct CDR3 sequences, about 19% appearing once. Input material: regulatory T cells from blood. The receptors were sampled from a female donor with breast cancer.

Judged by abundance, this clonotype is large. The V and J genes are TRBV3-2 and TRBJ2-7; the DNA was not compared with TRBD2, the D call given in the table. TRBV3-2 is assigned pseudogene status. The CDR3 loop spans 19 amino acids. The CDR3 DNA reads TGTGCCAGCAGCCAAGATACAGCGGGAGTTGAATCTTACTCCTACGAGCAGTACTTC. Translation: CASSQDTAGVESYSYEQYF.

This clonotype was detected only a few times. CDR3 sequence: CASSLQLTYEQYF. The DNA for the CDR3 is TGTGCCAGCAGCTTACAGCTTACCTACGAGCAGTACTTC. This chain links TRBV11-2 with TRBJ2-7; D is unclear. There are 13 residues in the CDR3. Germline V gene lookup returns CDR1 SGHAT and CDR2 FQNNGV. V lost 2 bases and J 2 bases, leaving 7 bases between the germline ends. The full variable domain, with the rest looked up from reference TRBV11-2 and TRBJ2-7, is EAGVAQSPRYKIIEKRQSVAFWCNPISGHATLYWYQQILGQGPKLLIQFQNNGVVDDSQLPKDRFSAERLKGVDSTLKIQPAKLEDSAVYLCASSLQLTYEQYFGPGTRLTVT.

On this clonotype: A much larger clone lies a single base off, so this may be a read error. The chain uses TRBV7-9 and TRBJ1-1; TRBD1 matches 8 bases. The V gene's germline CDR1 is SEHNR and CDR2 FQNEAQ (reference sequence). The CDR3 spans 12 residues. This CDR3 reads CASTYGQGGALF. DNA of the CDR3: TGTGCCAGCACCTACGGACAGGGTGGCGCTCTCTTT.

Sample share makes this clonotype large (0.1 to 1%). The chain combines TRBV24-1 with TRBJ2-5, with 7 bases aligning to TRBD2. This CDR3 is built from 14 residues. Per germline, CDR1 KGHDR and CDR2 SFDVKD. V trimming: 2 bases; J trimming: 5 bases; junction bases outside the gene matches: 4. This CDR3 is CATSDSGLHETQYF. In DNA form, the CDR3 reads TGTGCCACCAGTGATTCGGGACTACACGAGACCCAGTACTTC.

This clonotype qualifies as large (0.1 to 1%). The chain employs TRBV5-1 and TRBJ2-2, with D uncertain. The V gene's germline CDR1 is SGHRS and CDR2 YFSETQ. Trimming removed 5 bases at V and 6 bases at J, with 14 bases between. This CDR3 contains 14 residues. The CDR3 DNA reads TGCGCCAGCAGATGGGCTGTTTTCTCCGGGGAGCTGTTTTTT. Its translation: CASRWAVFSGELFF.

This clonotype has just a few counts. This chain connects TRBV7-2 to TRBJ2-7, with 10 bases fitting TRBD1. The J segment lost 4 bases and the V segment lost 3 bases, leaving 3 bases of the junction unmatched. This CDR3 spans 14 amino acids. Germline assignment: CDR1 SGHTA and CDR2 FQGNSA. CDR3 loop: CASSFGTGAYEQYF. CDR3 bases: TGTGCCAGCAGCTTCGGGACAGGGGCGTACGAGCAGTACTTC.

In its sample, this clonotype is hyperexpanded. The V call is TRBV5-1, the J call TRBJ1-1, with D tentatively TRBD1 (6 bases). Germline CDR1 reads SGHRS; CDR2 reads YFSETQ. This CDR3 comprises 14 residues. V lost 3 bases to trimming and J lost 4 bases, with 13 bases between them. The CDR3 protein is CASSSARGSTEAFF. The CDR3 DNA is TGCGCCAGCAGCTCAGCCAGGGGATCCACTGAAGCTTTCTTT.

In this sample, this clonotype is large. The chain joins TRBV6-2 or TRBV6-3 to TRBJ2-7; no clear D gene. The CDR3 totals 16 residues. Germline-derived CDR1 and CDR2 are MNHEY and SVGEGT. The germline V and J ends were trimmed by 0 bases and 2 bases, with 14 bases remaining between them. As DNA, the CDR3 is TGTGCCAGCAGTTACTCAGAGAGGATCATAACCTACGAGCAGTACTTC. The encoded protein is CASSYSERIITYEQYF.

Comments on this clonotype: A read error may explain this, as a much larger clone is one base away. This chain joins TRBV4-2 and TRBJ2-7, with 10 bases matching TRBD2. From germline, CDR1 is LGHNA and CDR2 YNFKEQ. J gave up 4 bases and V 1 base, and 7 bases lay outside the gene matches. This CDR3 spans 16 amino acids. The CDR3 region is CASSQALPAGGYEQYF. The DNA of the CDR3 is TGTGCCAGCAGCCAAGCCCTTCCAGCGGGAGGGTACGAGCAGTACTTC.

The chain uses TRBV29-1 and TRBJ2-4; D is uncertain. V was shortened by 6 bases and J by 0 bases, with 12 bases between the two germline ends. There are 14 residues in the CDR3. The germline CDR1 and CDR2 sequences are SQVTM and ANQGSEA. CDR3 amino acids: CSVKRESAKNIQYF. Written as DNA, the CDR3 is TGCAGCGTCAAACGTGAGTCAGCCAAAAACATTCAGTACTTC.

In this sample, this clonotype is large. This chain uses TRBV20-1 with TRBJ1-5, with D perhaps matching TRBD1 (6 bases). The germline V gene has CDR1 DFQATT and CDR2 SNEGSKA (reference sequence). This CDR3 is built from 15 residues. The ends were cut back, 6 bases at V and 3 bases at J, with 18 bases in the middle. The CDR3 region is CSAYQAGANNQPQHF. In nucleotides, the CDR3 is TGCAGTGCCTACCAGGCAGGGGCCAACAATCAGCCCCAGCATTTT.